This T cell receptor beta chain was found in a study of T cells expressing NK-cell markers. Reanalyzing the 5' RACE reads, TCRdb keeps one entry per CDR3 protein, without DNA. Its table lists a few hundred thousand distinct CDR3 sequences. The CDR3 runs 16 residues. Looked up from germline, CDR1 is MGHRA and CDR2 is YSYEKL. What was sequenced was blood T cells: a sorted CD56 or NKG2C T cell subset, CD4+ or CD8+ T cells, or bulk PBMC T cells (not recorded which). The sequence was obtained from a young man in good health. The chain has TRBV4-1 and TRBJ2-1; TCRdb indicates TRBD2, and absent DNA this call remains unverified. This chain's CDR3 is CASSQDNSGAYNEQFF.